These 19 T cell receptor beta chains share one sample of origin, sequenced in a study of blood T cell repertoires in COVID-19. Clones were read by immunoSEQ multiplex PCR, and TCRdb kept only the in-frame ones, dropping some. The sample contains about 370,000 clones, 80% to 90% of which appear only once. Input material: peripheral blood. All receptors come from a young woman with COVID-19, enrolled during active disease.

The CDR3 reads CASSLTRSDTEAFF. The CDR3 DNA reads TGTGCCAGCAGCTTAACTAGGTCTGACACTGAAGCTTTCTTT. This chain links TRBV7-9 with TRBJ1-1, with D uncertain. In germline, CDR1 is SEHNR, CDR2 FQNEAQ (reference sequence). The V end lost 2 bases, the J end lost 3 bases, and 10 bases lay between the germline ends. This CDR3 contains 14 residues. Variable domain in full (rest from reference TRBV7-9 and TRBJ1-1): DTGVSQNPRHKITKRGQNVTFRCDPISEHNRLYWYRQTLGQGPEFLTYFQNEAQLEKSRLLSDRFSAERPKGSFSTLEIQRTEQGDSAMYLCASSLTRSDTEAFFGQGTRLTVV.

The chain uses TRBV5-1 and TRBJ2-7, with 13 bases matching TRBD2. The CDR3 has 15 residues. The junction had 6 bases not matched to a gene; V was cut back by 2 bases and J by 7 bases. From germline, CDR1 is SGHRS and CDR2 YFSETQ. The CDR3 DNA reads TGCGCCAGCAGCTTAGGACTAGCGGGAGAGTGGGAGCAGTACTTC. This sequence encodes CASSLGLAGEWEQYF. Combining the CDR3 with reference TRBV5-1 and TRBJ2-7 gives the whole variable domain KAGVTQTPRYLIKTRGQQVTLSCSPISGHRSVSWYQQTPGQGLQFLFEYFSETQRNKGNFPGRFSGRQFSNSRSEMNVSTLELGDSALYLCASSLGLAGEWEQYFGPGTRLTVT.

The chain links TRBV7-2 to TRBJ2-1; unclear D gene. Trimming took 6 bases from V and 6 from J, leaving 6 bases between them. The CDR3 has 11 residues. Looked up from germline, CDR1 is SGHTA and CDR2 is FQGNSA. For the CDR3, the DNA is TGTGCCAGCAGTTTCCGCAATGAGCAGTTCTTC. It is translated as CASSFRNEQFF.

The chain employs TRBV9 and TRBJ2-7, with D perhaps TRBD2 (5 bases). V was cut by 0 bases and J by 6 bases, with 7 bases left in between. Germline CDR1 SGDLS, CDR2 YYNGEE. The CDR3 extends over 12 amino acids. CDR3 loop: CASSVAEGEQYF. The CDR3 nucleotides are TGTGCCAGCAGCGTAGCTGAGGGCGAGCAGTACTTC.

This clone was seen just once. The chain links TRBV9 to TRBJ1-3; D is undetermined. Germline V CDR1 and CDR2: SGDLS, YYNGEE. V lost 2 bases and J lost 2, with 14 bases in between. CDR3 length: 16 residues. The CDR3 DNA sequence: TGTGCCAGCAGCGTCAGTCGGGTGGTGGCTGGAAACACCATATATTTT. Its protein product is CASSVSRVVAGNTIYF. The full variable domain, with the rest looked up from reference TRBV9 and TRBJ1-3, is DSGVTQTPKHLITATGQRVTLRCSPRSGDLSVYWYQQSLDQGLQFLIQYYNGEERAKGNILERFSAQQFPDLHSELNLSSLELGDSALYFCASSVSRVVAGNTIYFGEGSWLTVV.

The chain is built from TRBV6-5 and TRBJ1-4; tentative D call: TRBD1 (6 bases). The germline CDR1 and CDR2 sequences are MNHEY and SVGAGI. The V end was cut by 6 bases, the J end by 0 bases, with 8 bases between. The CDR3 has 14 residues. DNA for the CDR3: TGTGCCAGCAGGGGACAAGCAACTAATGAAAAACTGTTTTTT. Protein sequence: CASRGQATNEKLFF.

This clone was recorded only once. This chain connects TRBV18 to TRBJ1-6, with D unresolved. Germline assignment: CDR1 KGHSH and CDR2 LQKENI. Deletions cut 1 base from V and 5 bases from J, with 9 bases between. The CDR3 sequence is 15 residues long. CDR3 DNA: TGTGCCAGCTCACCACAGCTGTCGGATAATTCACCCCTCCACTTT. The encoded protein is CASSPQLSDNSPLHF. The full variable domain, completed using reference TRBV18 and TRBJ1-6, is NAGVMQNPRHLVRRRGQEARLRCSPMKGHSHVYWYRQLPEEGLKFMVYLQKENIIDESGMPKERFSAEFPKEGPSILRIQQVVRGDSAAYFCASSPQLSDNSPLHFGNGTRLTVT.

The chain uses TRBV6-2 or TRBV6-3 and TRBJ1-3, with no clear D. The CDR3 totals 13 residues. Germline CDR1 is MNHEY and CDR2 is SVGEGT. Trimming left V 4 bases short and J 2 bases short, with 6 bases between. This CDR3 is CASSSSAGNTIYF. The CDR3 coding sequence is TGTGCCAGCAGTTCATCGGCTGGAAACACCATATATTTT.

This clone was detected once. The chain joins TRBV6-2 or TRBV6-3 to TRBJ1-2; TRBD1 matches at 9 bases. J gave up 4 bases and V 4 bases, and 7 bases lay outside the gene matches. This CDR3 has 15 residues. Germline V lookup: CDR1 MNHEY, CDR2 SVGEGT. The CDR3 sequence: CASSSLGQGSYGYTF. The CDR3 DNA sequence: TGTGCCAGCAGTTCCCTCGGACAGGGGAGCTATGGCTACACCTTC.

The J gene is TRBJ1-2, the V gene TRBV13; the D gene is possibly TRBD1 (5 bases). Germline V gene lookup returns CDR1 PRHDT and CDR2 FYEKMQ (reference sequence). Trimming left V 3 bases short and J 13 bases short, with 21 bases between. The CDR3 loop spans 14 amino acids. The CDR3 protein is CASSLVGGVSFFTF. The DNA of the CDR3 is TGTGCCAGCAGCTTGGTCGGAGGGGTTAGCTTCTTCACCTTC.

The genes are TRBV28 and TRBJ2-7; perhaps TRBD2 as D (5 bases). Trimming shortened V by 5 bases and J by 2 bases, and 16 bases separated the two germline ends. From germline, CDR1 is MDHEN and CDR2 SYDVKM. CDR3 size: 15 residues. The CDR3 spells CASSIQGGSAYEQYF. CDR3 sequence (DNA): TGTGCCAGCAGTATACAAGGAGGATCCGCCTACGAGCAGTACTTC.

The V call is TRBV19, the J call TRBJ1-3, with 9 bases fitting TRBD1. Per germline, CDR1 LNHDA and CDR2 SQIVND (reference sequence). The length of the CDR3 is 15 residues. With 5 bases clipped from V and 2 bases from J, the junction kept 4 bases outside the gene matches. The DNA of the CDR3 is TGTGCCAGTAGTGGGACAGGGAGACCTGGAAACACCATATATTTT. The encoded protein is CASSGTGRPGNTIYF. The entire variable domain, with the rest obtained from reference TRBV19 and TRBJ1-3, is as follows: DGGITQSPKYLFRKEGQNVTLSCEQNLNHDAMYWYRQDPGQGLRLIYYSQIVNDFQKGDIAEGYSVSREKKESFPLTVTSAQKNPTAFYLCASSGTGRPGNTIYFGEGSWLTVV.

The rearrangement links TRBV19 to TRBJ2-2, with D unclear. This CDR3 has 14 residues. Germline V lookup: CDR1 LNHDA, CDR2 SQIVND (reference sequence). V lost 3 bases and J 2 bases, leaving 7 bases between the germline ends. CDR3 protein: CASSMADNTGELFF. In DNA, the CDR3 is TGTGCCAGTAGTATGGCTGATAACACCGGGGAGCTGTTTTTT.

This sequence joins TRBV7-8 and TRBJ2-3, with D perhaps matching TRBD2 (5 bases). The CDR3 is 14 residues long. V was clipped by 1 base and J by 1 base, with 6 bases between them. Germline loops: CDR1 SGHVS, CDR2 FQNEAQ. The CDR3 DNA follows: TGTGCCAGCAGCTTAGTCGGGGGCACAGATACGCAGTATTTT. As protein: CASSLVGGTDTQYF.

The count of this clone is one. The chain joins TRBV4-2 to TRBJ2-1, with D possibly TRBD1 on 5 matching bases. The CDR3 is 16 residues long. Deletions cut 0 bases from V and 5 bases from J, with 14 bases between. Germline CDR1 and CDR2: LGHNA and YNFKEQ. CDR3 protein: CASSQDRGGRNNEQFF. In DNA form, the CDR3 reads TGTGCCAGCAGCCAAGATAGGGGCGGAAGGAACAATGAGCAGTTCTTC.

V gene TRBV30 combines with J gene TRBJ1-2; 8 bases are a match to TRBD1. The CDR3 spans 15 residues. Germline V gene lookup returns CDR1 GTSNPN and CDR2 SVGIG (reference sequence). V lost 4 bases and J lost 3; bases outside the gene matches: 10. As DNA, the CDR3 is TGTGCCTGGATCCCCGAAGGACAGGGCGACTATGGCTACACCTTC. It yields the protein CAWIPEGQGDYGYTF.

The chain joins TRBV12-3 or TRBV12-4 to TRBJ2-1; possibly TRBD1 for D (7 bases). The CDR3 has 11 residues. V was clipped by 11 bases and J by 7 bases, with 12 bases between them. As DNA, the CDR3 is TGTGCCGGAGGGGGCAAGAATGAGCAGTTCTTC. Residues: CAGGGKNEQFF.

Here the CDR3 reads CSVTGVETQYF. DNA of the CDR3: TGCAGTGTAACGGGGGTAGAGACCCAGTACTTC. V and J are TRBV20-1 and TRBJ2-5; D possibly corresponds to TRBD2 (6 bases). V was shortened by 7 bases and J by 4 bases, with 10 bases between the two germline ends. CDR1 and CDR2 from the germline V gene are DFQATT and SNEGSKA (reference sequence). The length of the CDR3 is 11 residues.

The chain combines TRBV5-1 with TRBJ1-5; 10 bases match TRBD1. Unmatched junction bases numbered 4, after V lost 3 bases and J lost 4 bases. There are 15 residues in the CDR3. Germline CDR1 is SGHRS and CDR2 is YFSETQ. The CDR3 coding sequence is TGCGCCAGCAGCTGGGGACAGGGGAGGAATCAGCCCCAGCATTTT. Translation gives CASSWGQGRNQPQHF.